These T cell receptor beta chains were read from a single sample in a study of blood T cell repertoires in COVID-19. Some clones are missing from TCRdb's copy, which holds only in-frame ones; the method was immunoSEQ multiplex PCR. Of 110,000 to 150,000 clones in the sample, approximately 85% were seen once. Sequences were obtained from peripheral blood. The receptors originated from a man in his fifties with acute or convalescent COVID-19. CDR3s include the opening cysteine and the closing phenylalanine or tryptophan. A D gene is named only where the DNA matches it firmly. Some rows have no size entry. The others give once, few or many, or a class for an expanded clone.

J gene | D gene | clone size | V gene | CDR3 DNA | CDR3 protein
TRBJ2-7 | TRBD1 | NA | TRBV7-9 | TGTGCCAGCAGCTCGTACCGGGACAGCACCTACGAGCAGTACTTC | CASSSYRDSTYEQYF
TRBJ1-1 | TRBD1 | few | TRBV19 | TGTGCCAGTAGTATGGGACAGCCTGACCCTGAAGCTTTCTTT | CASSMGQPDPEAFF
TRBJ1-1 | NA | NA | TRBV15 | TGTGCCACCAGCGGGTCCTATGGGGCTTCAGCTGAAGCTTTCTTT | CATSGSYGASAEAFF
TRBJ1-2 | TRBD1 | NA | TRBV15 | TGTGCCACCAGCCGGGACAGATCAACTAACTATGGCTACACCTTC | CATSRDRSTNYGYTF
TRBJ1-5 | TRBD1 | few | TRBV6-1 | TGTGCCAGCAGTGACACAGGGGGTAGCAATCAGCCCCAGCATTTT | CASSDTGGSNQPQHF
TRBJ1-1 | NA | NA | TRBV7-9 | TGTGCCAGCAGCCCGTTTATGAACACTGAAGCTTTCTTT | CASSPFMNTEAFF
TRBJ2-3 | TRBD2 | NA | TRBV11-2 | TGTGCCAGCAGCTTAGAACTAGCGGGGGGGGCCACAGATACGCAGTATTTT | CASSLELAGGATDTQYF
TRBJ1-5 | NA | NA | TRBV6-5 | TGTGCCAGCAGCGGGGTAGGTGGCAATCAGCCCCAGCATTTT | CASSGVGGNQPQHF
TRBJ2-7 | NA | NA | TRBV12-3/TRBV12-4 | TGTGCCAGCAGCAGGCCGTTTAACGAGCAGTACTTC | CASSRPFNEQYF
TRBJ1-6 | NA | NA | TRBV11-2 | TGTGCCAGCAGCTTAGGTCCGGGAGGGACTTCACCCCTCCACTTT | CASSLGPGGTSPLHF
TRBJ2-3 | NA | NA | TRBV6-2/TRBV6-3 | TGTGCCAGCGGCCCATACCAGCGGATACTAGGGGGAGATACGCAGTATTTT | CASGPYQRILGGDTQYF
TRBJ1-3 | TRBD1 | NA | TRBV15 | TGTGCCACCAGCAGAGCAGGGACAGGGGCTGGAAACACCATATATTTT | CATSRAGTGAGNTIYF
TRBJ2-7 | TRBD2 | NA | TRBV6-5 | TGTGCCAGCTCTGCCTCGGGGGGGAGCTACGAGCAGTACTTC | CASSASGGSYEQYF
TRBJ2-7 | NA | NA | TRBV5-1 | TGCGCCAGCAGCTACGGAGGCTCCTACGAGCAGTACTTC | CASSYGGSYEQYF
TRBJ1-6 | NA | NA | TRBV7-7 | TGTGCTAGCAGCTTAGTTGCAGGGCGGTATTCACCCCTCCACTTT | CASSLVAGRYSPLHF
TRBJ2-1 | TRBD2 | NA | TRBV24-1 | TGTGCCACCAGTGACCCTCTAGCGGCCTCCTACAATGAGCAGTTCTTC | CATSDPLAASYNEQFF
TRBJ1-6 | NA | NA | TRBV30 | TGTGCCTCCCTAGCTGGGAGCTCCTATAATTCACCCCTCCACTTT | CASLAGSSYNSPLHF
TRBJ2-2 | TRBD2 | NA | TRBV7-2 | TGTGCCAGCAGCTTAGGGGGAGGGGCGGAGGCCGGGGAGCTGTTTTTT | CASSLGGGAEAGELFF
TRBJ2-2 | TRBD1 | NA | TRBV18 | TGTGCCAGCTCACCACGACAGGGTACCACCGGGGAGCTGTTTTTT | CASSPRQGTTGELFF
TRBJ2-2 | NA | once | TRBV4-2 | TGTGCCAGCAGCCAGACACGTGGGGAGCTGTTTTTT | CASSQTRGELFF
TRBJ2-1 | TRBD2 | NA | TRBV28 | TGTGCCAGCAGCCGACTAGCGGGAGGGCAGGGTGAGCAGTTCTTC | CASSRLAGGQGEQFF
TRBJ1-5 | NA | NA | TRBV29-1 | TGCAGCGTCTCCGGGGGGGGCCGCAATCAGCCCCAGCATTTT | CSVSGGGRNQPQHF
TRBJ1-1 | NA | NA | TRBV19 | TGTGCCAGTAGGGGGGGGGCTATGAACACTGAAGCTTTCTTT | CASRGGAMNTEAFF
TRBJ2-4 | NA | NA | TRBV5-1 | TGCGCCAGCAGCTTGGGTGGGGGGGCTGCCAAAAACATTCAGTACTTC | CASSLGGGAAKNIQYF
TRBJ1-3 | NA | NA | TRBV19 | TGTGCCAGTAGTCGGGGTTTCGACTCTGGAAACACCATATATTTT | CASSRGFDSGNTIYF
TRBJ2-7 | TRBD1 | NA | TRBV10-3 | TGTGCCATCAGTGAGGGGACAGGGGGCAATGAGCAGTACTTC | CAISEGTGGNEQYF
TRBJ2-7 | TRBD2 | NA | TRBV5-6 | TGTGCCAGCAGCCCGGTCGCGGGAGGCTCCTACGAGCAGTACTTC | CASSPVAGGSYEQYF
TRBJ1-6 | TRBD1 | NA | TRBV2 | TGTGCCAGCAAACCGGGACAGGGGAATTCACCCCTCCACTTT | CASKPGQGNSPLHF
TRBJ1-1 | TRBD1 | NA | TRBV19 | TGTGCCAGTAAAATGACAGGGGCCACGACAGGGACTGAAGCTTTCTTT | CASKMTGATTGTEAFF
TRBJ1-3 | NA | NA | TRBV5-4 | TGTGCCAGCAGCTCCACAGGGACCCCTGGAAACACCATATATTTT | CASSSTGTPGNTIYF
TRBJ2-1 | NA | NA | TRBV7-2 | TGTGCCAGCACCGGCCGTTGGGCCACGGGGGAGCAGTTCTTC | CASTGRWATGEQFF
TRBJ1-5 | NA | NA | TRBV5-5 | TGTGCCAGCAGCACCGGACTCCTGCGAGTTCAGCCCCAGCATTTT | CASSTGLLRVQPQHF
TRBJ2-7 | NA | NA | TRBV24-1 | TGTGCCACCAGTGATAGTGACAAGTCTCAGCAGTACTTC | CATSDSDKSQQYF
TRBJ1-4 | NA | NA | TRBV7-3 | TGTGCCAGCAGCTCCGTGCCCGAAACGACTGCAACTAATGAAAAACTGTTTTTT | CASSSVPETTATNEKLFF
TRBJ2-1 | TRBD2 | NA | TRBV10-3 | TGTGCCATCATGTTGACTAGCGGGAGGAATGAGCAGTTCTTC | CAIMLTSGRNEQFF
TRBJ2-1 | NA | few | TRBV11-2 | TGTGCCAGCAGCGAGGACTCGGGGAAGTTCTTC | CASSEDSGKFF
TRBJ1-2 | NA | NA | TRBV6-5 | TGTGCCAGCAGATCGGACTTGGCTCATGGCTACACCTTC | CASRSDLAHGYTF
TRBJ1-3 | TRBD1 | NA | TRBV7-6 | TGTGCCAGCAGCTTAGACCCGGACAGGGGGTATCCCTCTGGAAACACCATATATTTT | CASSLDPDRGYPSGNTIYF
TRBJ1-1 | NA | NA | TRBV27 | TGTGCCAGCAGTTTTGGTACAGGGCGAGAAGCTTTCTTT | CASSFGTGREAFF
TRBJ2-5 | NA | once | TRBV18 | TGTGCCAGCTCACCAGGCAGTCCTAGGGGAGAGACCCAGTACTTC | CASSPGSPRGETQYF
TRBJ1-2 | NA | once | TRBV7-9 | TGTGCCAGCAGCTTATCCCCGGACAGCAATGGCTACACCTTC | CASSLSPDSNGYTF
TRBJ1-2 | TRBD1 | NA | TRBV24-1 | TGTGCCACCGCCGGAGGGGGGACAGGGGAAGGCTACACCTTC | CATAGGGTGEGYTF
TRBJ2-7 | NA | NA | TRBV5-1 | TGCGCCAGCAGCTACAGGGTCGAAGGGTCCTACGAGCAGTACTTC | CASSYRVEGSYEQYF
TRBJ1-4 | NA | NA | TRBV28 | TGTGCCAGCAGATACGCAGCAACTAATGAAAAACTGTTTTTT | CASRYAATNEKLFF
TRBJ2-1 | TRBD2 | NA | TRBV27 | TGTGCCAGCTCGACTAGCGGGATGGACAATGAGCAGTTCTTC | CASSTSGMDNEQFF
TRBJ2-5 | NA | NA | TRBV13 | TGTGCCAGCAGCCACGGAGAGACCCAGTACTTC | CASSHGETQYF
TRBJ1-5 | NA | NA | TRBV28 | TGTGCCAGCAGTCCCTATAGCAATCAGCCCCAGCATTTT | CASSPYSNQPQHF
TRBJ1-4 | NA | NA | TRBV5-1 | TGCGCCAGCAGCTTGAAGTCCCCAGGGTACGGAAAACTGTTTTTT | CASSLKSPGYGKLFF
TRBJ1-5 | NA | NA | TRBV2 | TGTGCCAGCACCAGGGAGGGAAGCAATCAGCCCCAGCATTTT | CASTREGSNQPQHF
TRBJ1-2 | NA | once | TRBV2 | TGTGCCAGCAGTGAAGGAGATCCGACAGAAGGTGGCTACACCTTC | CASSEGDPTEGGYTF
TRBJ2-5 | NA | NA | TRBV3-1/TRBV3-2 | TGTGCCAGCAGCCAAGTAATATCGGGGGTTGGGGAGACCCAGTACTTC | CASSQVISGVGETQYF
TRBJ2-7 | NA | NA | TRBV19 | TGTGCCAGTAGTCGTACTGGGGCCGGGGAGCAGTACTTC | CASSRTGAGEQYF
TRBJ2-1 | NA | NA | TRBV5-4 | TGTGCCAGCAGCCAGACTCCGATCTCCTACAATGAGCAGTTCTTC | CASSQTPISYNEQFF
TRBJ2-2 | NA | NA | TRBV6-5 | TGTGCCAGCAGGTTACTAGTCGATCGGGAGCTGTTTTTT | CASRLLVDRELFF
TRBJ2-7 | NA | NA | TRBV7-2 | TGTGCCAGCAGCTTAGGGGCCAGCGGAACCTACGAGCAGTACTTC | CASSLGASGTYEQYF